The 32 T cell receptor beta chains given below trace back to one sample, sequenced in a study of neoadjuvant anti-PD-1 for oral cavity cancer (dated by TCRdb to the early 2020s). Libraries were constructed by the immunoSEQ multiplex PCR assay. This immuneACCESS table, as held by TCRdb, lists in-frame sequences with V and J called but not all clones. Of the missing ones, under half trace to an unresolved V gene in checked studies; the others have no known cause. This sample is represented by roughly 9,300 clones; 65% to 80% of them were singletons. The ten most abundant clones make up 8% to 10% of the sample. The time point label, read with the paper, signifies: before neoadjuvant nivolumab. Sequenced material: tumor tissue, taken before nivolumab (anti-PD-1) treatment. All receptors derive from a person aged 35-79 years with oral cavity squamous cell carcinoma.

The chain is built from TRBV4-2 and TRBJ1-6; a possible D gene is TRBD1 (6 bases). Per the germline V gene, CDR1 is LGHNA and CDR2 is YNFKEQ. Trimming removed 0 bases at V and 5 bases at J, with 17 bases between. This CDR3 contains 18 residues. The CDR3 protein is CASSQDRGTGINNSPLHF. The DNA for the CDR3 is TGTGCCAGCAGCCAAGATCGGGGAACAGGGATCAATAATTCACCCCTCCACTTT.

The chain combines TRBV5-1 with TRBJ2-1; D may be TRBD2 (7 bases). CDR1 is SGHRS and CDR2 is YFSETQ in the germline V gene. The CDR3 extends over 16 amino acids. The V gene lost 4 bases and the J gene lost 7 bases, with 21 bases spanning the gap. The CDR3 coding sequence is TGCGCCAGCAGCGCGTCCGGGACTACTCAGGGGAATGAGCAGTTCTTC. It encodes CASSASGTTQGNEQFF.

V usage is TRBV6-1 and J usage is TRBJ1-3; D may be TRBD1 (5 bases). The CDR3 is 16 residues long. Trimming shortened V by 2 bases and J by 0 bases, and 11 bases separated the two germline ends. CDR1 and CDR2 from the germline V gene are MNHNS and SASEGT. CDR3 in DNA: TGTGCCAGCAGTGAAATTTGGGGGTACTCTGGAAACACCATATATTTT. It yields the protein CASSEIWGYSGNTIYF.

The gene calls are TRBV5-4 and TRBJ2-3; D is ambiguous. CDR1 SGHNT and CDR2 YYREEE come from the germline V gene (reference sequence). The CDR3 extends over 14 amino acids. V lost 1 base to trimming and J lost 6 bases, with 12 bases between them. The DNA for the CDR3 is TGTGCCAGCAGCTTGTCTCTAGGTGGTGATACGCAGTATTTT. It specifies CASSLSLGGDTQYF.

CDR3 nucleotide sequence: TGCGCCAGCAGCACAAAGCCGGGACTAGCGGAACCAGAGACCCAGTACTTC. Protein sequence: CASSTKPGLAEPETQYF. The chain joins TRBV23-1 to TRBJ2-5, with 11 bases matching TRBD2. TRBV23-1 is treated as an ORF (open reading frame) with a function not yet certain. The CDR3 covers 17 residues. V trimming: 6 bases; J trimming: 4 bases; junction bases outside the gene matches: 13.

This clone has more than one count but fewer than ten. The V and J genes are TRBV11-2 and TRBJ2-6; 7 bases line up with TRBD1. J was trimmed by 4 bases and V by 5 bases; bases with no gene match: 5. This CDR3 has 15 amino acids. Looked up from germline, CDR1 is SGHAT and CDR2 is FQNNGV. This chain's CDR3 is CASSITGAGANVLTF. CDR3 in DNA: TGTGCCAGCAGCATTACAGGGGCCGGGGCCAACGTCCTGACTTTC.

This chain links TRBV18 with TRBJ2-7; no definite D call. The CDR3 sequence is 12 residues long. V lost 3 bases, J lost 2 bases, and 5 bases lay in between. Looked up from germline, CDR1 is KGHSH and CDR2 is LQKENI. The CDR3 spells CASSPSPYEQYF. The CDR3 DNA reads TGTGCCAGCTCACCCAGTCCCTACGAGCAGTACTTC.

This sequence joins TRBV30 and TRBJ2-1; possibly TRBD2 for D (6 bases). Per germline, CDR1 GTSNPN and CDR2 SVGIG (reference sequence). The CDR3 consists of 17 residues. Trimming took off 3 bases at V and 3 bases at J, with 21 bases between the two ends. CDR3 region: CAWREPPGLPGYNEQFF. CDR3 sequence (DNA): TGTGCCTGGAGGGAACCCCCGGGACTCCCAGGCTACAATGAGCAGTTCTTC.

The rearrangement links TRBV7-6 to TRBJ1-1; 8 bases agree with TRBD1. The CDR3 sequence is 14 residues long. Germline CDR1 reads SGHVS; CDR2 reads FNYEAQ. V trimming: 5 bases; J trimming: 3 bases; junction bases outside the gene matches: 5. DNA of the CDR3: TGTGCCAGCAGCCCAGGGGGCCTGGACACTGAAGCTTTCTTT. Amino acids: CASSPGGLDTEAFF. Filled out from reference TRBV7-6 and TRBJ1-1, the complete variable domain reads GAGVSQSPRYKVTKRGQDVALRCDPISGHVSLYWYRQALGQGPEFLTYFNYEAQQDKSGLPNDRFSAERPEGSISTLTIQRTEQRDSAMYRCASSPGGLDTEAFFGQGTRLTVV.

The chain recombines TRBV27 with TRBJ2-7; D uncertain. The CDR3 loop spans 13 amino acids. The V gene lost 2 bases and the J gene lost 7 bases, with 12 bases spanning the gap. Germline CDR1 MNHEY, CDR2 SMNVEV (reference sequence). CDR3 nucleotide sequence: TGTGCCAGCAGTTTAACGGGCCTGAGGGAGCAGTACTTC. Its translation: CASSLTGLREQYF.

The chain employs TRBV29-1 and TRBJ2-7, with 13 bases matching TRBD2. CDR1 is SQVTM and CDR2 is ANQGSEA in the germline V gene. V shed 4 bases, J shed 7 bases, and the junction held 10 bases outside the gene matches. The CDR3 sequence is 15 residues long. CDR3 coding DNA: TGCAGCGTTGGTCCTCGGACTAGCGGGAGAAATGAGCAGTACTTC. Its translation is CSVGPRTSGRNEQYF.

The chain joins TRBV28 to TRBJ2-6, with D maybe TRBD1 (5 bases). CDR3 length: 14 amino acids. Germline V gene data show CDR1 as MDHEN and CDR2 as SYDVKM. Between the trimmed V and J ends, which lost 4 bases and 8 bases, there was a span of 12 bases. The CDR3, as DNA: TGTGCCAGCAGTTCCCAGGGAAAGACCAACGTCCTGACTTTC. Protein: CASSSQGKTNVLTF.

The chain uses TRBV27 and TRBJ1-2; D may be TRBD1 (5 bases). V lost 6 bases to trimming and J lost 7 bases, with 18 bases between them. Germline assignment: CDR1 MNHEY and CDR2 SMNVEV (reference sequence). The CDR3 extends over 14 amino acids. DNA for the CDR3: TGTGCCAGCAGCCCTTGGGGACGTCGGGGTGGCTACACCTTC. It is translated as CASSPWGRRGGYTF.

The CDR3 sequence: CASSYSRQNTEAFF. CDR3 DNA sequence: TGTGCCAGCAGTTACTCGAGACAGAACACTGAAGCTTTCTTT. The V call is TRBV6-6, the J call TRBJ1-1; no reliable D call. Trimming took 0 bases from V and 1 from J, leaving 6 bases between them. There are 14 residues in the CDR3. CDR1 is MNHNY and CDR2 is SVGAGI in the germline V gene (reference sequence).

The rearrangement joins TRBV28 to TRBJ1-4; 7 nucleotides match TRBD1. After removal of 4 bases from V and 8 bases from J, the junction contained 7 bases not matched to a gene. Germline V lookup: CDR1 MDHEN, CDR2 SYDVKM. The CDR3 is made up of 14 amino acids. The CDR3 protein is CASSSSGGREKLFF. DNA for the CDR3: TGTGCCAGCAGTTCCTCAGGGGGACGAGAAAAACTGTTTTTT.

This clone came up a few times. V gene TRBV19 combines with J gene TRBJ2-2, with 9 bases fitting TRBD1. CDR3 size: 16 residues. V gave up 3 bases and J gave up 1 base; unmatched junction bases: 3. CDR1 LNHDA and CDR2 SQIVND come from the germline V gene (reference sequence). The CDR3 region is CASSIAGQGNTGELFF. The DNA of the CDR3 is TGTGCCAGTAGTATTGCGGGACAGGGGAACACCGGGGAGCTGTTTTTT. The full variable domain, with the rest looked up from reference TRBV19 and TRBJ2-2, is DGGITQSPKYLFRKEGQNVTLSCEQNLNHDAMYWYRQDPGQGLRLIYYSQIVNDFQKGDIAEGYSVSREKKESFPLTVTSAQKNPTAFYLCASSIAGQGNTGELFFGEGSRLTVL.

The chain carries TRBV7-3 and TRBJ2-5, with D possibly being TRBD2 (6 bases). CDR1 and CDR2 (germline): SGHTA, FQGTGA. This CDR3 region has 14 residues. The V and J ends lost 5 bases and 2 bases respectively, with 12 bases between them. In DNA, the CDR3 is TGTGCCAGCAGCCATGGGACTCTGCAAGAGACCCAGTACTTC. As protein: CASSHGTLQETQYF. The variable domain in full, with the rest retrieved from reference TRBV7-3 and TRBJ2-5, is GAGVSQTPSNKVTEKGKYVELRCDPISGHTALYWYRQSLGQGPEFLIYFQGTGAADDSGLPNDRFFAVRPEGSVSTLKIQRTERGDSAVYLCASSHGTLQETQYFGPGTRLLVL.

This clone was picked up a small number of times. This chain uses TRBV7-9 with TRBJ2-5, with 7 nucleotides matching TRBD1. Unmatched junction bases numbered 5, after V lost 4 bases and J lost 3 bases. This CDR3 has 14 amino acids. The germline CDR1 and CDR2 sequences are SEHNR and FQNEAQ (reference sequence). The CDR3 loop is CASSSSGTEETQYF. The CDR3 bases are TGTGCCAGCAGCTCTTCCGGGACAGAAGAGACCCAGTACTTC.

The chain is built from TRBV7-3 and TRBJ1-1; D is unresolved. Germline lookup yields CDR1 SGHTA and CDR2 FQGTGA. The V end lost 1 base, the J end lost 0 bases, and 6 bases lay between the germline ends. This CDR3 comprises 14 residues. DNA for the CDR3: TGTGCCAGCAGCTTAAATCAGGTGAACACTGAAGCTTTCTTT. Translating gives CASSLNQVNTEAFF. Supplemented by reference TRBV7-3 and TRBJ1-1, the full variable domain reads GAGVSQTPSNKVTEKGKYVELRCDPISGHTALYWYRQSLGQGPEFLIYFQGTGAADDSGLPNDRFFAVRPEGSVSTLKIQRTERGDSAVYLCASSLNQVNTEAFFGQGTRLTVV.

The chain carries TRBV7-3 and TRBJ2-6, with D tentatively TRBD2 (5 bases). The CDR3 is made up of 17 amino acids. The germline V and J ends were trimmed by 2 bases and 4 bases, with 15 bases remaining between them. Germline V gene data show CDR1 as SGHTA and CDR2 as FQGTGA. CDR3 in amino acids: CASSLVRGHGGANVLTF. The CDR3 nucleotides read TGTGCCAGCAGCTTAGTACGCGGGCATGGAGGGGCCAACGTCCTGACTTTC.

This clone was seen once. In DNA, the CDR3 is TGTGCCAGCAGCTTAGGGCAGACGAACACTGAAGCTTTCTTT. This codes for CASSLGQTNTEAFF. The chain joins TRBV7-9 to TRBJ1-1; D is ambiguous. Trimming took 1 base from V and 1 from J, leaving 7 bases between them. Per germline, CDR1 SEHNR and CDR2 FQNEAQ (reference sequence). The CDR3 is made up of 14 amino acids.

This clone was counted between two and nine times. The CDR3 sequence: CASSLSPGYGYTF. The CDR3, as DNA: TGTGCCAGCAGTTTATCGCCCGGATATGGCTACACCTTC. The genes are TRBV27 and TRBJ1-2; D is uncertain. The CDR3 loop spans 13 amino acids. V gave up 0 bases and J gave up 5 bases, with 7 bases separating them. Germline-derived CDR1 and CDR2 are MNHEY and SMNVEV (reference sequence).

The chain couples TRBV10-3 to TRBJ2-7, with 8 bases aligning to TRBD2. The trim removed 2 bases at V and 3 bases at J, leaving 9 bases unmatched. In germline, CDR1 is ENHRY, CDR2 SYGVKD. The CDR3 covers 16 residues. The DNA for the CDR3 is TGTGCCATCAGTGAGCCCGGGGGGCTAGCGGGCTACGAGCAGTACTTC. Translated, it gives CAISEPGGLAGYEQYF.

The chain uses TRBV7-6 and TRBJ2-7; 10 bases line up with TRBD1. CDR1 and CDR2 (germline): SGHVS, FNYEAQ. Unmatched junction bases numbered 12, after V lost 4 bases and J lost 6 bases. The CDR3 spans 16 residues. The CDR3 loop reads CASSYAGTGVNVEQYF. In nucleotides, the CDR3 is TGTGCCAGCAGCTACGCCGGGACAGGGGTGAACGTCGAGCAGTACTTC.

The chain couples TRBV28 to TRBJ1-5, with D tentatively TRBD1 (6 bases). The CDR3 runs to 12 residues. Per germline, CDR1 MDHEN and CDR2 SYDVKM. V shed 5 bases and J shed 13 bases, with 15 bases lying between them. The CDR3 DNA reads as TGTGCCAGCAGTGGCCTCAGGGGCCGGCAGCATTTT. It translates to CASSGLRGRQHF. Complete variable domain (other parts from reference TRBV28 and TRBJ1-5): DVKVTQSSRYLVKRTGEKVFLECVQDMDHENMFWYRQDPGLGLRLIYFSYDVKMKEKGDIPEGYSVSREKKERFSLILESASTNQTSMYLCASSGLRGRQHFGDGTRLSIL.

This clone was counted only a few times. This chain connects TRBV5-4 to TRBJ1-2; D unresolved. V was clipped by 4 bases and J by 7 bases, with 17 bases between them. CDR1 and CDR2 (germline): SGHNT, YYREEE (reference sequence). The CDR3 length is 14 residues. The CDR3 protein is CASSPVNDPPGYTF. For the CDR3, the DNA is TGTGCCAGCAGCCCTGTTAACGACCCACCTGGCTACACCTTC.

This clone was recorded a few times. The V call is TRBV7-9, the J call TRBJ1-1; unclear D gene. The CDR3 consists of 13 residues. Germline CDR1 and CDR2: SEHNR and FQNEAQ (reference sequence). With 3 bases removed from V and 2 bases from J, the gap between germline ends came to 7 bases. The CDR3 bases are TGTGCCAGCAGCTTCCCACAAAACACTGAAGCTTTCTTT. Translation: CASSFPQNTEAFF.

This clone turned up a few times. CDR3 bases: TGTGCCAGCAGCTTAGCAAGGGATTCACCCCTCCACTTT. Translation: CASSLARDSPLHF. The rearrangement uses TRBV7-8 and TRBJ1-6; no clear D gene. V lost 0 bases, J lost 8 bases, and 5 bases lay in between. CDR1 is SGHVS and CDR2 is FQNEAQ in the germline V gene. The CDR3 extends over 13 amino acids.

This clone was recorded a few times. This chain joins TRBV10-3 and TRBJ1-5; TRBD1 might be the D (5 bases). Trimming cost V 0 bases and J 5 bases, with 8 bases left between them. The CDR3 runs to 14 residues. In germline, CDR1 is ENHRY, CDR2 SYGVKD. The CDR3 DNA sequence: TGTGCCATCAGTGAGTCATCGGGGGATCAGCCCCAGCATTTT. Encoded protein: CAISESSGDQPQHF.

The chain recombines TRBV4-1 with TRBJ2-1; 9 nucleotides match TRBD2. J was trimmed by 7 bases and V by 2 bases; bases with no gene match: 9. The CDR3 has 16 amino acids. Germline lookup yields CDR1 MGHRA and CDR2 YSYEKL. The CDR3 protein is CASSQLGGGARNEQFF. CDR3 nucleotides: TGCGCCAGCAGCCAATTGGGCGGGGGGGCCAGGAATGAGCAGTTCTTC.

The chain couples TRBV19 to TRBJ1-5, with TRBD1 identical over 11 bases. This CDR3 is 16 amino acids long. Germline-derived CDR1 and CDR2 are LNHDA and SQIVND (reference sequence). The V segment lost 3 bases and the J segment 6 bases; nucleotides outside the gene matches: 7. The CDR3 reads CASSIRTGGLGQPQHF. The CDR3 DNA sequence: TGTGCCAGTAGTATCCGGACAGGGGGCCTCGGTCAGCCCCAGCATTTT.

The chain couples TRBV6-1 to TRBJ2-1; 9 positions match TRBD2. The CDR3 runs 15 residues. V shed 8 bases, J shed 5 bases, and the junction held 10 bases outside the gene matches. CDR1 is MNHNS and CDR2 is SASEGT in the germline V gene. The CDR3: CASSVSGGRHNEQFF. The CDR3 DNA is TGTGCCAGCTCCGTTAGCGGGGGCCGCCACAATGAGCAGTTCTTC.